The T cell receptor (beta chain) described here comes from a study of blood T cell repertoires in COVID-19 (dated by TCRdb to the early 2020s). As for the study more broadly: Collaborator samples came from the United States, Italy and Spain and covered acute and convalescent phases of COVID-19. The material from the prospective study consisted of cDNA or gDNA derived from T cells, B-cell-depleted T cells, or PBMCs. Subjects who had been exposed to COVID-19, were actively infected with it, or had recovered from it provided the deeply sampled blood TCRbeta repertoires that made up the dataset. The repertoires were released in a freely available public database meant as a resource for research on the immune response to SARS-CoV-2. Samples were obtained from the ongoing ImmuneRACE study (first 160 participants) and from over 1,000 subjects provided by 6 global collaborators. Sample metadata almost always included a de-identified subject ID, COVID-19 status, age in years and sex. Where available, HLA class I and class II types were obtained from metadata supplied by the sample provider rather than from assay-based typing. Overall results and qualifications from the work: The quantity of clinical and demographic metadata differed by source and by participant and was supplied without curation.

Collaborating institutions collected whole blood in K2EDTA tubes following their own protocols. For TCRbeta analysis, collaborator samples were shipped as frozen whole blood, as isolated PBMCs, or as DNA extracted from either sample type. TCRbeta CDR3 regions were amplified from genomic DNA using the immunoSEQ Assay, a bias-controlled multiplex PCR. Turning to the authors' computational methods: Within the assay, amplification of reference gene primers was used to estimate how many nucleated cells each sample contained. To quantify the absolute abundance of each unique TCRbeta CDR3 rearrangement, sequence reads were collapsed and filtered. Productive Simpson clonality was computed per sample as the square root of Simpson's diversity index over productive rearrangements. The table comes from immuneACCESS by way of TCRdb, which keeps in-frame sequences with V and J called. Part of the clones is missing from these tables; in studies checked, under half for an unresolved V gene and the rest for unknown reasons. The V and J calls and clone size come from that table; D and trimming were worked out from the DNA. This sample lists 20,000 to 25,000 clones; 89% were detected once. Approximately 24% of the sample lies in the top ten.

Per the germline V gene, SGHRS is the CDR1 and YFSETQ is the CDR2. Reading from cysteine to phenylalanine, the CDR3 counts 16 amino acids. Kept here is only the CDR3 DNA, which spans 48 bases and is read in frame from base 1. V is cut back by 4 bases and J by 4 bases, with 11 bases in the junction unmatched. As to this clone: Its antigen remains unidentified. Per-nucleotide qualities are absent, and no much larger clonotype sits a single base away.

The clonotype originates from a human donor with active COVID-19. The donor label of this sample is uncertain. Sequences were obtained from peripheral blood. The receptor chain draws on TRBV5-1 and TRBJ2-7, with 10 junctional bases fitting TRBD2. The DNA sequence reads TGCGCCAGCAGCCGCGCTAGCGGGGGCGGCGGGTACGAGCAGTACTTC. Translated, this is CASSRASGGGGYEQYF. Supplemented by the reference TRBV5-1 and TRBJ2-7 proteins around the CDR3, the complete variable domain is KAGVTQTPRYLIKTRGQQVTLSCSPISGHRSVSWYQQTPGQGLQFLFEYFSETQRNKGNFPGRFSGRQFSNSRSEMNVSTLELGDSALYLCASSRASGGGGYEQYFGPGTRLTVT.